The source of this T cell receptor beta chain is a study of blood T cell repertoires in COVID-19 (dated by TCRdb to about 2020). Regarding the study in general: Samples from collaborators originated in the United States, Italy and Spain and spanned both the acute and convalescent phases of COVID-19. The repertoires were made available in a free public database intended to serve as a resource for research on the immune response to SARS-CoV-2. Where available, HLA class I and class II types were obtained from metadata supplied by the sample provider rather than from assay-based typing. The prospective study material was composed of cDNA or gDNA derived from T cells, B-cell-depleted T cells, or PBMCs. The samples were drawn from the first 160 participants of the ongoing ImmuneRACE study and from about 1,200 subjects provided by 6 global collaborators. Subjects who had been exposed to COVID-19, were actively infected with it, or had recovered from it provided the deeply sampled blood TCRbeta repertoires that made up the dataset. The sample metadata nearly always contained a de-identified subject ID, COVID-19 status, age in years and sex. Findings and caveats that apply to the study as a whole: Clinical and demographic metadata were provided uncurated, with the amount varying by source and participant.

The collaborating institutions used their own protocols to collect whole blood in K2EDTA tubes. For TCRbeta analysis, collaborators shipped samples as frozen whole blood, isolated PBMCs, or DNA extracted from either of those sample types. TCRbeta CDR3 regions were amplified from genomic DNA by means of the immunoSEQ Assay, a bias-controlled multiplex PCR. The paper's processing steps were these. Within the assay, amplification of reference gene primers was used to estimate how many nucleated cells each sample contained. To quantify the absolute abundance of each unique TCRbeta CDR3 rearrangement, sequence reads were collapsed and filtered. For each sample, productive Simpson clonality was calculated as the square root of Simpson's diversity index across productive rearrangements. TCRdb took this table from immuneACCESS and kept in-frame rearrangements with V and J called. Such tables lack part of the clones; where checked against another copy, unresolved V genes explain under half of the gap, and the rest is unexplained. Clone size and V and J calls were adopted from that table, with D and trimming inferred from the DNA. Counted in this sample were about 58,000 clones; about 85% of them appeared once. The biggest ten clones account for 4% to 5.5% of the sample.

Concerning this clone itself: Its recognized antigen is unknown. No clone much larger than this one lies a single base away; base qualities are absent.

Sample: peripheral blood. The sequence came from a man aged 35-49 years with active COVID-19.

The CDR3 is CASQEGQANSPLHF. The DNA is as follows: TGCGCCAGCCAAGAGGGACAGGCTAATTCACCCCTCCACTTT. The rearranged chain carries TRBV5-1 and TRBJ1-6; 8 central bases correspond to TRBD1. As encoded in the germline V gene, CDR1 is SGHRS while CDR2 is YFSETQ. The CDR3, from cysteine to phenylalanine, totals 14 residues. Left in the record is the CDR3 DNA by itself, 42 bases read in frame from the first base. V loses 7 bases at its end and J loses 6 bases; junction bases beyond the gene matches: 6.